A single sample is the source of the 30 T cell receptor beta chains below, sequenced in a study of vaccination and CD4 T cells after COVID-19. Noted treatment: roughly 10-day PBMC culture with coronavirus spike peptide pools or control peptides (ViraFEST assay). These receptors have no known antigen. Sequencing of cultured CD4+ T cell DNA used the Oncomine TCR Beta short-read assay. TCRdb reprocessed the PCR reads via MiXCR and lists one record per CDR3 protein. The data show some 20,000 distinct CDR3 sequences, 31% seen once. The sequenced material came from cultured CD4+ T cells from blood. These receptors were collected from a human donor with COVID-19.

V is TRBV28 and J is TRBJ2-7, with D perhaps matching TRBD1 (5 bases). The CDR3 has 14 amino acids. Germline CDR1 is MDHEN and CDR2 is SYDVKM. The V end lost 5 bases, the J end lost 3 bases, and 14 bases lay between the germline ends. The CDR3 here is CASSTPTENYEQYF. In DNA form, the CDR3 reads TGTGCCAGCAGTACCCCGACAGAGAACTACGAGCAGTACTTC.

There are a few counts of this clonotype. This chain joins TRBV28 and TRBJ1-2, with TRBD1 matching over 8 bases. CDR3 length: 15 amino acids. Germline loops: CDR1 MDHEN, CDR2 SYDVKM. The J segment lost 8 bases and the V segment lost 4 bases, leaving 12 bases of the junction unmatched. The CDR3 reads CASSWGRQGAFGYTF. For the CDR3, the DNA is TGTGCCAGCAGTTGGGGGAGGCAGGGGGCATTCGGCTACACCTTC.

The genes are TRBV19 and TRBJ1-5, with D perhaps matching TRBD1 (6 bases). Germline CDR1 is LNHDA and CDR2 is SQIVND (reference sequence). The CDR3 runs 15 residues. Trimming shortened V by 1 base and J by 3 bases, and 10 bases separated the two germline ends. The CDR3 protein is CASSIGAGANQPQHF. Here the CDR3 DNA reads TGTGCCAGTAGTATAGGGGCAGGGGCCAATCAGCCCCAGCATTTT.

This clonotype was picked up a small number of times. The chain employs TRBV28 and TRBJ1-6; possible D gene TRBD1, 6 bases. Germline CDR1 reads MDHEN; CDR2 reads SYDVKM. Between the trimmed V and J ends, which lost 3 bases and 9 bases, there was a span of 15 bases. The length of the CDR3 is 15 residues. In DNA form, the CDR3 reads TGTGCCAGCAGTTTGGGGGACACTGGGGTTTCACCCCTCCACTTT. Protein product: CASSLGDTGVSPLHF.

The chain uses TRBV29-1 and TRBJ1-3; no clear D gene. Germline V lookup: CDR1 SQVTM, CDR2 ANQGSEA. This CDR3 comprises 11 residues. Trimming cost V 7 bases and J 0 bases, with 4 bases left between them. CDR3 sequence reads: CSARSGNTIYF. The CDR3, as DNA: TGCAGCGCGCGCTCTGGAAACACCATATATTTT.

This clonotype was counted a few times. The V call is TRBV7-8, the J call TRBJ1-3, with no clear D. The germline gives CDR1 SGHVS, CDR2 FQNEAQ. This CDR3 has 12 residues. V lost 3 bases and J lost 3, with 3 bases in between. The CDR3 here is CASSFVGNTIYF. CDR3 nucleotide sequence: TGTGCCAGCAGCTTCGTTGGAAACACCATATATTTT.

The chain employs TRBV28 and TRBJ2-5, with D possibly being TRBD1 or TRBD2 (5 bases each). V lost 7 bases and J 3 bases, leaving 12 bases between the germline ends. Germline CDR1 MDHEN, CDR2 SYDVKM. The CDR3 is made up of 13 amino acids. The CDR3 DNA follows: TGTGCCAGCACCCCGGGGACGGAAGAGACCCAGTACTTC. Translated, it gives CASTPGTEETQYF. The variable domain in full, with the rest retrieved from reference TRBV28 and TRBJ2-5, is DVKVTQSSRYLVKRTGEKVFLECVQDMDHENMFWYRQDPGLGLRLIYFSYDVKMKEKGDIPEGYSVSREKKERFSLILESASTNQTSMYLCASTPGTEETQYFGPGTRLLVL.

The chain links TRBV5-6 to TRBJ1-3, with D unclear. The CDR3 consists of 15 residues. V was pared by 0 bases and J by 0 bases, with 7 bases between. Germline-derived CDR1 and CDR2 are SGHDT and YYEEEE. The CDR3 bases are TGTGCCAGCAGCTTGGCCTCCGGCTCTGGAAACACCATATATTTT. Encoded protein: CASSLASGSGNTIYF.

This clonotype was observed a handful of times. The chain recombines TRBV4-1 with TRBJ1-5; weak D call: TRBD1 (5 bases). Trimming removed 0 bases at V and 11 bases at J, with 17 bases between. In germline, CDR1 is MGHRA, CDR2 YSYEKL. This CDR3 comprises 15 residues. The CDR3 is CASSQDRGSQSAQHF. The CDR3 bases are TGCGCCAGCAGCCAAGATAGGGGCAGCCAGTCAGCCCAGCATTTT.

V usage is TRBV7-2 and J usage is TRBJ2-1, with D tentatively TRBD2 (6 bases). The CDR3 is 15 amino acids. V shed 4 bases and J shed 2 bases, with 12 bases lying between them. Germline lookup yields CDR1 SGHTA and CDR2 FQGNSA. The CDR3 sequence: CASSYSGGAYNEQFF. The DNA of the CDR3 is TGTGCCAGCAGCTACTCGGGCGGGGCCTACAATGAGCAGTTCTTC.

This clonotype occurred a few times. The V gene is TRBV6-1, the J gene TRBJ2-2; D remains ambiguous. Germline V gene lookup returns CDR1 MNHNS and CDR2 SASEGT. With 5 bases removed from V and 0 bases from J, the gap between germline ends came to 7 bases. The CDR3 consists of 14 residues. The CDR3 loop is CASSRTANTGELFF. In DNA, the CDR3 is TGTGCCAGCAGTCGGACGGCGAACACCGGGGAGCTGTTTTTT.

CDR3 in DNA: TGTGCCAGCAGTTTCCAGCGGGGTCCAACCTACGAGCAGTACTTC. This encodes CASSFQRGPTYEQYF. The rearrangement joins TRBV27 to TRBJ2-7; 7 positions match TRBD2. V lost 3 bases, J lost 2 bases, and 7 bases stayed unmatched. The CDR3 spans 15 residues. In germline, CDR1 is MNHEY, CDR2 SMNVEV (reference sequence).

This clonotype was seen more than once but under ten times. The chain is built from TRBV7-3 and TRBJ2-2; 9 nucleotides agree with TRBD1. Germline-derived CDR1 and CDR2 are SGHTA and FQGTGA. With V trimmed by 5 bases and J by 3 bases, 10 bases remained unmatched. CDR3 size: 17 residues. The CDR3 loop is CASSRRDRVVDTGELFF. The CDR3 coding sequence is TGTGCCAGCAGCAGACGGGACAGGGTGGTAGACACCGGGGAGCTGTTTTTT.

This clonotype is termed medium-sized. The chain uses TRBV15 and TRBJ1-1, with a weak D call TRBD1 (6 bases). The CDR3 length is 12 residues. Germline V lookup: CDR1 LNHNV, CDR2 YYDKDF (reference sequence). Trimming stripped 6 bases from V and 5 bases from J, with 10 bases between. CDR3 nucleotides: TGTGCCACCAGACAGGGTCGGACTGAAGCTTTCTTT. It codes for CATRQGRTEAFF.

This clonotype was detected a few times. The rearrangement links TRBV9 to TRBJ2-3, with 7 bases lining up with TRBD2. V dropped 0 bases and J dropped 1; count of bases not matched to a gene: 5. This CDR3 has 16 residues. The germline V gene encodes CDR1 SGDLS and CDR2 YYNGEE. The CDR3: CASSVGEGLRTDTQYF. The CDR3 coding sequence is TGTGCCAGCAGCGTAGGTGAGGGACTACGCACAGATACGCAGTATTTT.

A few counts support this clonotype. The CDR3 protein is CSAETSGGTQYF. CDR3 DNA: TGCAGTGCAGAGACTAGCGGGGGGACCCAGTACTTC. The rearrangement links TRBV20-1 to TRBJ2-5, with 12 bases aligning to TRBD2. Trimming cost V 6 bases and J 7 bases; bases outside gene matches: 3. The CDR3 is 12 amino acids. Germline CDR1 and CDR2: DFQATT and SNEGSKA (reference sequence).

This chain connects TRBV7-9 to TRBJ2-2, with 10 bases aligning to TRBD2. Trimming cost V 5 bases and J 6 bases; bases outside gene matches: 9. Germline CDR1 and CDR2: SEHNR and FQNEAQ (reference sequence). CDR3 length: 16 amino acids. CDR3 residues: CASSPGGSGGSGELFF. The CDR3 DNA reads as TGTGCCAGCAGCCCAGGAGGTAGCGGGGGGTCCGGGGAGCTGTTTTTT.

This clonotype was counted only a few times. The chain employs TRBV30 and TRBJ1-1; TRBD1 matches 11 bases. Unmatched junction bases numbered 6, after V lost 5 bases and J lost 4 bases. CDR3 length equals 14 residues. Germline lookup yields CDR1 GTSNPN and CDR2 SVGIG (reference sequence). CDR3 nucleotides: TGTGCCTGGGTCCCCGGGACAGGGGGCACTGAAGCTTTCTTT. It yields the protein CAWVPGTGGTEAFF.

This chain uses TRBV6-5 with TRBJ2-2; TRBD1 agrees at 8 bases. J gave up 1 base and V 4 bases, and 5 bases lay outside the gene matches. The germline V gene encodes CDR1 MNHEY and CDR2 SVGAGI. The CDR3 consists of 16 residues. The CDR3 here is CASSWGGTGNTGELFF. The CDR3 nucleotides read TGTGCCAGCAGTTGGGGCGGGACAGGGAACACCGGGGAGCTGTTTTTT.

This clonotype was seen a few times. V and J are TRBV20-1 and TRBJ2-3; D call uncertain. The germline gives CDR1 DFQATT, CDR2 SNEGSKA (reference sequence). With 1 base removed from V and 0 bases from J, the gap between germline ends came to 14 bases. The CDR3 has 16 amino acids. The CDR3 DNA is TGCAGTGCTAGAGGCGACGTCCTAGATAGCACAGATACGCAGTATTTT. It translates to CSARGDVLDSTDTQYF.

Points on this clonotype: A read error may account for a junction end that differs from germline. V usage is TRBV19 and J usage is TRBJ1-4; D call uncertain. CDR3 length equals 15 residues. Germline lookup yields CDR1 LNHDA and CDR2 SQIVND (reference sequence). The CDR3 DNA reads TGTGTCAGTAGTATGATCTCTGGGATTAATGAAAAACTGTTTTTT. Its protein product is CVSSMISGINEKLFF.

The chain joins TRBV18 to TRBJ1-1; D call uncertain. Germline V gene sequence: CDR1 KGHSH, CDR2 LQKENI. The CDR3 extends over 13 amino acids. V lost 6 bases, J lost 7 bases, and 15 bases lay in between. The CDR3 loop is CASSPESGFEAFF. DNA of the CDR3: TGTGCCAGCTCGCCCGAGTCCGGATTTGAAGCTTTCTTT.

This sequence joins TRBV2 and TRBJ1-2; D might be TRBD1 (6 bases). V was cut by 2 bases and J by 3 bases, with 16 bases left in between. The CDR3 totals 16 residues. Looked up from germline, CDR1 is SNHLY and CDR2 is FYNNEI. The CDR3 region has the DNA TGTGCCAGCAGTGAAAAATGGGGGCAGGGTGACTATGGCTACACCTTC. This gives the protein CASSEKWGQGDYGYTF.

As concerns this clonotype: A junction end diverges from the germline sequence, so it may reflect a read error. The rearrangement joins TRBV10-1 to TRBJ2-7; TRBD1 agrees at 7 bases. Germline CDR1 WNHNN, CDR2 SYGVQD (reference sequence). CDR3 size: 14 residues. The DNA for the CDR3 is TGTGCCAGCAGTGCTCCGGGACAGACCTACGAGCAGTACTTC. It yields the protein CASSAPGQTYEQYF.

V usage is TRBV7-9 and J usage is TRBJ2-4; 7 positions match TRBD2. The CDR3 has 18 residues. The germline V gene encodes CDR1 SEHNR and CDR2 FQNEAQ (reference sequence). V shed 2 bases and J 3 bases; nucleotides not matched to a gene: 13. The CDR3 region is CASSLWSGATYSKNIQYF. CDR3 DNA: TGTGCCAGCAGCTTATGGAGCGGGGCGACCTATAGCAAAAACATTCAGTACTTC.

This clonotype was counted a few times. The chain has TRBV19 and TRBJ2-5; 11 nucleotides align to TRBD1. V lost 1 base and J lost 2; bases outside the gene matches: 6. This CDR3 is 17 amino acids long. The V gene's germline CDR1 is LNHDA and CDR2 SQIVND (reference sequence). The CDR3 loop is CASSIGRGTGGQETQYF. The CDR3 DNA reads TGTGCCAGTAGTATAGGCCGAGGGACAGGGGGTCAAGAGACCCAGTACTTC.

This chain joins TRBV15 and TRBJ1-3, with TRBD1 as a possible D gene (5 bases). This CDR3 has 18 residues. Germline V gene data show CDR1 as LNHNV and CDR2 as YYDKDF (reference sequence). V was shortened by 1 base and J by 0 bases, with 16 bases between the two germline ends. CDR3 nucleotides: TGTGCCACCAGCAGAGTTTTTGGGGGATCGCCCTCTGGAAACACCATATATTTT. Translating it yields CATSRVFGGSPSGNTIYF.

This chain uses TRBV10-1 with TRBJ1-1; no clear D gene. The ends were cut back, 0 bases at V and 8 bases at J, with 7 bases in the middle. Looked up from germline, CDR1 is WNHNN and CDR2 is SYGVQD (reference sequence). The length of the CDR3 is 12 residues. In DNA form, the CDR3 reads TGCGCCAGCAGTGAGTCGGCGAGAGAAGCTTTCTTT. Translation gives CASSESAREAFF.

By frequency in the sample, this clonotype is medium-sized (0.01 to 0.1%). J is TRBJ1-1 and V is TRBV6-1, with 7 bases matching TRBD1. Germline V CDR1 and CDR2: MNHNS, SASEGT. V shed 6 bases and J 0 bases; nucleotides not matched to a gene: 4. This CDR3 is 14 amino acids long. CDR3 residues: CASRTGAMNTEAFF. In DNA, the CDR3 is TGTGCCAGCAGAACAGGGGCAATGAACACTGAAGCTTTCTTT.

V is TRBV12-3 or TRBV12-4 and J is TRBJ2-5, with TRBD2 identical over 7 bases. The CDR3 length is 14 residues. J was trimmed by 1 base and V by 4 bases; bases with no gene match: 3. The CDR3 spells CASSWGTIQETQYF. CDR3 in DNA: TGTGCCAGCAGTTGGGGGACTATCCAAGAGACCCAGTACTTC.